This TCR beta chain was sequenced in a study of T cell responses to AZD1222 COVID-19 vaccine. The study, taken as a whole, reports: Repertoires were sampled only after the peak T cell response. Of the AZD1222 recipients, only 5 or 6 were seropositive at baseline. Regions 160-218 and 743-854 dominated among vaccine-associated CD4 TCRs spanning spike. Donors were mostly white British, more females; clonal diversity possibly underestimated.

Generated by immunoSEQ multiplex PCR, the TCRdb table keeps only in-frame clones and is missing some. The data contain 80,000 or so clones, 60% to 85% of them singletons. In germline, CDR1 is SGDLS, CDR2 YYNGEE. CDR3 length equals 17 residues. V shed 4 bases and J shed 8 bases, with 27 bases lying between them. Comments on this clone: The antigen is unknown.

This receptor was identified in an adult who received the MenACWY meningococcal vaccine as a control. The V and J genes are TRBV9 and TRBJ1-2, with D tentatively TRBD1 (5 bases). This specimen was peripheral blood, taken 28 days after the second dose of the MenACWY control vaccine. The CDR3 DNA reads as TGTGCCAGCAGCCCTACGGAACGGGTGTACGGGGGTGAGGGCTACACCTTC. Residues: CASSPTERVYGGEGYTF.